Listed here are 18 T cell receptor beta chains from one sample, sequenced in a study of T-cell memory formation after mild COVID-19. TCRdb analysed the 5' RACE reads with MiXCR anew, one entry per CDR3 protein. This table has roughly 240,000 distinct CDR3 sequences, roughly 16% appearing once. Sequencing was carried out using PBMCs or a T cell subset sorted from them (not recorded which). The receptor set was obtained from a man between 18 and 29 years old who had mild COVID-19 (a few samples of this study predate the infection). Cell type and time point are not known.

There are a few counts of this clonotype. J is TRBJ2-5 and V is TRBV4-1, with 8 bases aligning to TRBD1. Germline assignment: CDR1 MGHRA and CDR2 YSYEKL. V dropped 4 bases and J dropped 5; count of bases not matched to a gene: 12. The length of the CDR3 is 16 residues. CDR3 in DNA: TGCGCCAGCAGCCGTGGACAGGGCGGATTAGAGGAGACCCAGTACTTC. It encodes CASSRGQGGLEETQYF.

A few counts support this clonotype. The CDR3 DNA is TGTGCCAGCAGCTTGGGACAGGGGAGCAATCAGCCCCAGCATTTT. This translates into CASSLGQGSNQPQHF. The rearrangement uses TRBV5-5 and TRBJ1-5; TRBD1 agrees at 8 bases. The CDR3 loop spans 15 amino acids. V lost 0 bases to trimming and J lost 1 base; unmatched junction nucleotides: 0. Germline V lookup: CDR1 SGHKS, CDR2 YYEKEE (reference sequence).

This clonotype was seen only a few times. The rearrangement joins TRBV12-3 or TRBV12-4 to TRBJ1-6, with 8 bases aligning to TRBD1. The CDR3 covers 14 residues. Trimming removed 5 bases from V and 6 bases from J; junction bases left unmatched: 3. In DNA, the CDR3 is TGTGCCAGCAGTACAGGGGGGCCTAATTCACCCCTCCACTTT. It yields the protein CASSTGGPNSPLHF.

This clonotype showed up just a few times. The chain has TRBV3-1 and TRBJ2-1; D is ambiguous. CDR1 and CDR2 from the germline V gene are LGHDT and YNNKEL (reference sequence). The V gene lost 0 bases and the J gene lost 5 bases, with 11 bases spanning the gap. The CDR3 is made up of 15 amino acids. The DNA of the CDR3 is TGTGCCAGCAGCCAAGACCCCTATGGGGACAATGAGCAGTTCTTC. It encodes CASSQDPYGDNEQFF.

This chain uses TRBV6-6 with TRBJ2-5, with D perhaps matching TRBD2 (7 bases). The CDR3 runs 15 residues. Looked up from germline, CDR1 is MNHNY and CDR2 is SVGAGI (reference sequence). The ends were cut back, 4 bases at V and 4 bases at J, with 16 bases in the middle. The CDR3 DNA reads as TGTGCCAGCAGTTCCCTTGGGGGGGGCGGAGAGACCCAGTACTTC. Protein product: CASSSLGGGGETQYF.

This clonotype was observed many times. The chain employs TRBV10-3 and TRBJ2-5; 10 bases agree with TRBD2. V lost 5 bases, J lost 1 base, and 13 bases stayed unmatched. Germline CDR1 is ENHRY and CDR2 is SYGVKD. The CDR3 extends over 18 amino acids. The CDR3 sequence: CAISRRALAGDIQETQYF. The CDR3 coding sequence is TGTGCCATCAGTCGTCGGGCCCTAGCGGGGGACATCCAAGAGACCCAGTACTTC.

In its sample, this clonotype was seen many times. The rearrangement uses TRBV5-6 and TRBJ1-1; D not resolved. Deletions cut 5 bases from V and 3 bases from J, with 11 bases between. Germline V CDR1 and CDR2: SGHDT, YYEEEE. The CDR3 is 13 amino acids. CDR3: CASSLERYTEAFF. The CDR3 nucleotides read TGTGCCAGCAGTTTAGAGCGTTACACTGAAGCTTTCTTT.

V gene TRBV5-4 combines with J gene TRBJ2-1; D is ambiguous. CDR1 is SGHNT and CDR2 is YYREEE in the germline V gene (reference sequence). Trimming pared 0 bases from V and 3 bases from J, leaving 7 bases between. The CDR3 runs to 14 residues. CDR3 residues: CASSLVGRYNEQFF. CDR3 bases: TGTGCCAGCAGCTTGGTAGGGCGCTACAATGAGCAGTTCTTC.

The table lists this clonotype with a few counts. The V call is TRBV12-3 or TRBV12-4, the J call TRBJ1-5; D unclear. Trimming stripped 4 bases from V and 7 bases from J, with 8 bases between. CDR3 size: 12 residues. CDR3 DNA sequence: TGTGCCAGCAGTTCGGCATACCAGCCCCAGCATTTT. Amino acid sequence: CASSSAYQPQHF.

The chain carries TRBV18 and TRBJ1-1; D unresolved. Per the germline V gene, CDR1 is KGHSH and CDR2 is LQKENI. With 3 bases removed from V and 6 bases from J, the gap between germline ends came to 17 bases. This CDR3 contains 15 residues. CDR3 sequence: CASSPRGRPGSEAFF. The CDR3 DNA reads TGTGCCAGCTCACCCCGGGGTCGTCCGGGTTCTGAAGCTTTCTTT.

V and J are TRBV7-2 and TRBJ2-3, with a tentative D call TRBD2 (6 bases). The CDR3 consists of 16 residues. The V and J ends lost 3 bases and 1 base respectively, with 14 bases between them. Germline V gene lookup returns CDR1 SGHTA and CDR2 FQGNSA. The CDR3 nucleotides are TGTGCCAGCAGCTTGCGATCCGGGAGCGGCACAGATACGCAGTATTTT. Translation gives CASSLRSGSGTDTQYF. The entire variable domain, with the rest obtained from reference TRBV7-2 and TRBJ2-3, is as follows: GAGVSQSPSNKVTEKGKDVELRCDPISGHTALYWYRQSLGQGLEFLIYFQGNSAPDKSGLPSDRFSAERTGGSVSTLTIQRTQQEDSAVYLCASSLRSGSGTDTQYFGPGTRLTVL.

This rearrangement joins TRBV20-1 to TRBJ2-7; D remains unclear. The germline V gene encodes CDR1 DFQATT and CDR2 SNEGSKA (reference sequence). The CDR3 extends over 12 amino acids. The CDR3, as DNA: TGCAGCGCCATGCAGGAAAAGAACGAGCAGTACTTC. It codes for CSAMQEKNEQYF.

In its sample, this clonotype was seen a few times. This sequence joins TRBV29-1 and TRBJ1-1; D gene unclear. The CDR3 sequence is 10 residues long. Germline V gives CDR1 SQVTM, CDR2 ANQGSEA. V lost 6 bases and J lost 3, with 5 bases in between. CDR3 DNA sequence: TGCAGCGTATACTACACTGAAGCTTTCTTT. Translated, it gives CSVYYTEAFF.

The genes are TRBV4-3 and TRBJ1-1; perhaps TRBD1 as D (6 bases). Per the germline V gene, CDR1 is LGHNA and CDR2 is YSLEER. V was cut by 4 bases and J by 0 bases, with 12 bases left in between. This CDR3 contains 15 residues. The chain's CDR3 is CASSRGGGLNTEAFF. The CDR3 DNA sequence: TGCGCCAGCAGCCGCGGTGGGGGCTTGAACACTGAAGCTTTCTTT.

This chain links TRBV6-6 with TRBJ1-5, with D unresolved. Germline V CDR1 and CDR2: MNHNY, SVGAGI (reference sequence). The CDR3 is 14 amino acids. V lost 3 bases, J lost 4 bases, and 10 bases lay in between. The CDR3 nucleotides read TGTGCCAGCAGTTATGACGGAGGAAATCAGCCCCAGCATTTT. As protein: CASSYDGGNQPQHF.

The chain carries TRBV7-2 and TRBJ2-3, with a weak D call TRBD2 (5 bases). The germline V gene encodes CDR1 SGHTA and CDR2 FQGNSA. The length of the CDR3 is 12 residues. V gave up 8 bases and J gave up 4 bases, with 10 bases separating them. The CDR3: CASGGYADTQYF. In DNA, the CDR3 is TGTGCCAGCGGCGGGTACGCAGATACGCAGTATTTT.

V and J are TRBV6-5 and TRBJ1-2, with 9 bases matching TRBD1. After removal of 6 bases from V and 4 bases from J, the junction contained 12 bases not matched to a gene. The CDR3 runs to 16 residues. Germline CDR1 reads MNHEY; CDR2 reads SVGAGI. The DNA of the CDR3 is TGTGCCAGCAGGAACCCAACAGGGGGCGGAACCTATGGCTACACCTTC. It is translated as CASRNPTGGGTYGYTF.

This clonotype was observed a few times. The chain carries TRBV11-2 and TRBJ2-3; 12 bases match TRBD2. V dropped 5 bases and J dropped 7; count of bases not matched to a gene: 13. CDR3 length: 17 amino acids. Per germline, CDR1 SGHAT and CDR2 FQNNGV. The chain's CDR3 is CASSPYPSGGALYTQYF. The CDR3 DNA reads TGTGCCAGCAGCCCCTATCCTAGCGGGGGGGCCTTATATACGCAGTATTTT.